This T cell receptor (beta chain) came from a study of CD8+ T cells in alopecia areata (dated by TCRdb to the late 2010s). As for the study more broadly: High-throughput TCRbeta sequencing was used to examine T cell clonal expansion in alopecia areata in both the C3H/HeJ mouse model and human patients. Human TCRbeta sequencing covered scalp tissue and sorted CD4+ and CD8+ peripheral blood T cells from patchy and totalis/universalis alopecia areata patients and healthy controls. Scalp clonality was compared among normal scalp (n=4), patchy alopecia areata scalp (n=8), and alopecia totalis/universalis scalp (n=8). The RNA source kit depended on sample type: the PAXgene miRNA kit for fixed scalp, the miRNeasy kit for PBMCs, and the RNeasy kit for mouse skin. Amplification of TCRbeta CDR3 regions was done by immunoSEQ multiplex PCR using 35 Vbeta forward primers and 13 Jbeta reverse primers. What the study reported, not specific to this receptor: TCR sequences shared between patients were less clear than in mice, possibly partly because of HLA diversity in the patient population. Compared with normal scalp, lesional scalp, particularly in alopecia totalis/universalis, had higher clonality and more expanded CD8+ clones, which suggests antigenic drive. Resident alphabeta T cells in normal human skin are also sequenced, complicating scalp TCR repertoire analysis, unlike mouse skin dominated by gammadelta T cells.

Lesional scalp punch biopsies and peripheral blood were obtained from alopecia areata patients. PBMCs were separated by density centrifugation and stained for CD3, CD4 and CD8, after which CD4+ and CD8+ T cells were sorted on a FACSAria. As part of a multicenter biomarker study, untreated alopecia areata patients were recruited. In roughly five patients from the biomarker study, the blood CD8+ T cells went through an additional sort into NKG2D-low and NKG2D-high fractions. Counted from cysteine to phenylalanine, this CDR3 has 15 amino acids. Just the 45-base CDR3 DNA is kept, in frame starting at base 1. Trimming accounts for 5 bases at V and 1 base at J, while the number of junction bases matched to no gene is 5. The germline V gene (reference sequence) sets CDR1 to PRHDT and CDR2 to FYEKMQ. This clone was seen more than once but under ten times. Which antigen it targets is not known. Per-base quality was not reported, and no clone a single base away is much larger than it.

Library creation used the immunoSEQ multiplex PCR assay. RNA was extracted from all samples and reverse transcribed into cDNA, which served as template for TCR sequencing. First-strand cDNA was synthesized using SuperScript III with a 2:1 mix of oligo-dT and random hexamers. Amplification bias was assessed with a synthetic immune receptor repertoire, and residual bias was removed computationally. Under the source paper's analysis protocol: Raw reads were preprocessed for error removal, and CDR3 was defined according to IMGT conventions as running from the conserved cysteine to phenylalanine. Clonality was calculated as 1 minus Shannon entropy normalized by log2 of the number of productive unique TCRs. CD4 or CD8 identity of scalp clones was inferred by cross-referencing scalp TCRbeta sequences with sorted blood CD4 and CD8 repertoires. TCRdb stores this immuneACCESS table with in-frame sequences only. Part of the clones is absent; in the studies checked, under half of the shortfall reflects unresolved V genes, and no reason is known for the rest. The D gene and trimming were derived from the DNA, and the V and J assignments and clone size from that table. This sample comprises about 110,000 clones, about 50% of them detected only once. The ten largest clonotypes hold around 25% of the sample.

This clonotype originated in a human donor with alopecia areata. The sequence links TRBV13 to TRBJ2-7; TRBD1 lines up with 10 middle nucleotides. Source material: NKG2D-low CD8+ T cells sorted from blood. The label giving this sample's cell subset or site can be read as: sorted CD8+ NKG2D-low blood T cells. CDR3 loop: CASSQGQGGSYEQYF. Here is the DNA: TGTGCCAGCAGCCAAGGACAGGGGGGATCCTACGAGCAGTACTTC. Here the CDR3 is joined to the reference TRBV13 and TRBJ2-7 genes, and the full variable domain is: AAGVIQSPRHLIKEKRETATLKCYPIPRHDTVYWYQQGPGQDPQFLISFYEKMQSDKGSIPDRFSAQQFSDYHSELNMSSLELGDSALYFCASSQGQGGSYEQYFGPGTRLTVT.